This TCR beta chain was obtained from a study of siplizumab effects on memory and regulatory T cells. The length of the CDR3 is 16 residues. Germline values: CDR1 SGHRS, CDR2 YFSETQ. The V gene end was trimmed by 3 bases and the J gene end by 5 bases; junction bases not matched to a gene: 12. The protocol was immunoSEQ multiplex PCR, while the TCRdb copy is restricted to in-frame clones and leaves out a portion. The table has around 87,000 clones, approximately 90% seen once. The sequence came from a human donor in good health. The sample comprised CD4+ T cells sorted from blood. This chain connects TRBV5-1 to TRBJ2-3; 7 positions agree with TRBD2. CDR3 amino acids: CASSSLSAGDIDTQYF. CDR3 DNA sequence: TGCGCCAGCAGCTCCTTAAGTGCGGGGGATATAGATACGCAGTATTTT.